This is a list of T cell receptor beta chains from one sample in a study of T cells in localized non-small cell lung cancer. Produced via immunoSEQ multiplex PCR; TCRdb's table is partial and in-frame only. Of tens of thousands of clones in the sample, approximately 90% were seen once. The material was peripheral blood, obtained before any cancer treatment. Receptors originate from a man between 40 and 70 years old with stage I squamous cell lung carcinoma. CDR3s include the opening cysteine and the closing phenylalanine or tryptophan.

J gene: TRBJ2-3
V gene: TRBV19
CDR3 protein: CASSIDAGFSVDTQYF

J gene: TRBJ1-3
V gene: TRBV10-3
CDR3 protein: CAIRDTSGNTIYF

J gene: TRBJ1-1
V gene: TRBV13
CDR3 protein: CASSSLRGNRDVNTEAFF

J gene: TRBJ2-3
V gene: TRBV6-1
CDR3 protein: CASSEGTQRIGQYF

J gene: TRBJ1-4
V gene: TRBV7-6
CDR3 protein: CASSNRDRGFEKLFF

J gene: TRBJ1-2
V gene: TRBV5-1
CDR3 protein: CASSPSVTGNYGYTF

J gene: TRBJ2-1
V gene: TRBV7-9
CDR3 protein: CASSAGGLGSYNEQFF

J gene: TRBJ2-7
V gene: TRBV7-3
CDR3 protein: CASSFVRGDEQYF

J gene: TRBJ1-1
V gene: TRBV10-3
CDR3 protein: CAITLGSRTEAFF

J gene: TRBJ2-3
V gene: TRBV18
CDR3 protein: CASSPQGAGGPDTQYF

J gene: TRBJ1-2
V gene: TRBV5-1
CDR3 protein: CASSDSYYGYTF

J gene: TRBJ1-3
V gene: TRBV28
CDR3 protein: CASRPGAGGHTIYF

J gene: TRBJ1-4
V gene: TRBV5-1
CDR3 protein: CASSLQKLANEKLFF

J gene: TRBJ2-2
V gene: TRBV5-1
CDR3 protein: CASNLQGLNTGELFF

J gene: TRBJ1-2
V gene: TRBV5-1
CDR3 protein: CASSLGGENGYTF

J gene: TRBJ2-4
V gene: TRBV4-2
CDR3 protein: CASSRSGTGESKNIQYF

J gene: TRBJ2-7
V gene: TRBV30
CDR3 protein: CAWSVPPRYEQYF

J gene: TRBJ2-7
V gene: TRBV10-2
CDR3 protein: CASSERQGISYEQYF

J gene: TRBJ1-1
V gene: TRBV19
CDR3 protein: CASSIQGTPGNTEAFF

J gene: TRBJ1-6
V gene: TRBV2
CDR3 protein: CASRPGQGLWALHF

J gene: TRBJ1-3
V gene: TRBV4-1
CDR3 protein: CASSQQGQGGRNTIYF

J gene: TRBJ1-2
V gene: TRBV6-5
CDR3 protein: CASSYSGARNYGYTF

J gene: TRBJ2-1
V gene: TRBV9
CDR3 protein: CASSFRLSLNEQFF

J gene: TRBJ2-3
V gene: TRBV4-3
CDR3 protein: CASSQEGNTQYF

J gene: TRBJ2-1
V gene: TRBV29-1
CDR3 protein: CSVEGRYNEQFF

J gene: TRBJ1-1
V gene: TRBV5-1
CDR3 protein: CASSFQWGRTEAFF

J gene: TRBJ1-1
V gene: TRBV25-1
CDR3 protein: CASSESSFQGWNTEAFF

J gene: TRBJ1-1
V gene: TRBV27
CDR3 protein: CASSGTGTGGLRAFF

J gene: TRBJ2-7
V gene: TRBV5-6
CDR3 protein: CASSLDKHSSYEQYF

J gene: TRBJ1-1
V gene: TRBV6-5
CDR3 protein: CASSRTRGNTEAFF

J gene: TRBJ1-5
V gene: TRBV27
CDR3 protein: CASSFHRVAQPQHF

J gene: TRBJ2-2
V gene: TRBV4-2
CDR3 protein: CASSQGRTGELFF

J gene: TRBJ2-7
V gene: TRBV6-5
CDR3 protein: CATGRGPNSGEQYF

J gene: TRBJ1-1
V gene: TRBV4-1
CDR3 protein: CASSQVRETEAFF

J gene: TRBJ1-1
V gene: TRBV11-2
CDR3 protein: CASSLKAGARTEAFF

J gene: TRBJ2-1
V gene: TRBV7-9
CDR3 protein: CASQATYSYNEQFF

J gene: TRBJ1-5
V gene: TRBV6-5
CDR3 protein: CASSYSSGGNQPQHF

J gene: TRBJ2-3
V gene: TRBV29-1
CDR3 protein: CSVERGHADTQYF

J gene: TRBJ2-1
V gene: TRBV19
CDR3 protein: CASSIIEAGGYNEQFF

J gene: TRBJ1-2
V gene: TRBV9
CDR3 protein: CASSVVQGNYGYTF

J gene: TRBJ1-4
V gene: TRBV30
CDR3 protein: CAWSGRDRNEKLFF

J gene: TRBJ1-2
V gene: TRBV27
CDR3 protein: CASSLRGVVTGYGYTF

J gene: TRBJ1-1
V gene: TRBV4-1
CDR3 protein: CASSHRRGSRNTEAFF

J gene: TRBJ1-6
V gene: TRBV6-5
CDR3 protein: CASSAHGARNSPLHF

J gene: TRBJ2-7
V gene: TRBV30
CDR3 protein: CAWSVASPYEQYF

J gene: TRBJ1-1
V gene: TRBV29-1
CDR3 protein: CSVSRQLILNTEAFF

J gene: TRBJ1-1
V gene: TRBV18
CDR3 protein: CASSPREGAITEAFF

J gene: TRBJ2-1
V gene: TRBV5-1
CDR3 protein: CASSFLVGTYNEQFF

J gene: TRBJ1-2
V gene: TRBV4-1
CDR3 protein: CASRHTGDYGYTF

J gene: TRBJ1-4
V gene: TRBV4-2
CDR3 protein: CASSVTGSSNEKLFF

J gene: TRBJ1-1
V gene: TRBV6-5
CDR3 protein: CASSYSQGYTEAFF

J gene: TRBJ2-7
V gene: TRBV5-1
CDR3 protein: CASSLGQGRDEQYF

J gene: TRBJ1-2
V gene: TRBV6-5
CDR3 protein: CASSYSRQNYGYTF

J gene: TRBJ1-2
V gene: TRBV5-1
CDR3 protein: CASSLAGDSDGYTF